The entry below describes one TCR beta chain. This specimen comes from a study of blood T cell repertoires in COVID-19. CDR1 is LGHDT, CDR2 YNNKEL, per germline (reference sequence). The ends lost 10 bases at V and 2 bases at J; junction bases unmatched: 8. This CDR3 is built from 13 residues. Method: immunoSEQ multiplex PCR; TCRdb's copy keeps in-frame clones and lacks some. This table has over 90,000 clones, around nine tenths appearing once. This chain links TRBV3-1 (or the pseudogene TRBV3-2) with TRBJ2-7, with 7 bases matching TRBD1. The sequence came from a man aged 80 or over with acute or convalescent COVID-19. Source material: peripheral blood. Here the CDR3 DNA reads TGTGCCATCGTGGGGACAGCGACCTACGAGCAGTACTTC. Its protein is CAIVGTATYEQYF.